This T cell receptor beta chain was sequenced for a study of OX40 agonist ivuxolimab in advanced cancers. Study in general: Ivuxolimab was delivered to patients intravenously every 2 weeks at doses spanning 0.01 to 10 mg/kg.

The CDR3 is made up of 16 amino acids. The junction had 7 bases not matched to a gene; V was cut back by 6 bases and J by 4 bases. Germline CDR1 reads LNHDA; CDR2 reads SQIVND (reference sequence). Anyone with autoimmune disease history or systemic immunosuppression was excluded. The investigators sampled blood at baseline, at cycle 4 day 1, and at cycle 7 day 1. Repertoires were generated with immunoSEQ multiplex PCR, while TCRdb's copy carries only in-frame clones and drops some. This table holds 75,000 to 100,000 clones, around 80% found once. General observations from the study: Blood T cells, both CD4+ and CD8+, expanded clonally by week 6 at 0.1 to 3.0 mg/kg.

Turning to this clone: What it recognizes is unknown.

This clonotype was sampled from an adult with an advanced solid tumor such as melanoma, head and neck, liver or kidney cancer. This material consisted of CD4+ or CD8+ T cells sorted from blood, taken in a trial of the OX40 agonist ivuxolimab. V is TRBV19 and J is TRBJ2-3, with 13 bases lining up with TRBD2. The CDR3 DNA sequence: TGTGCCAGTAGGAGCCAGACTAGCGGGAGGCCAGATACGCAGTATTTT. It encodes CASRSQTSGRPDTQYF. Variable domain in full (rest from reference TRBV19 and TRBJ2-3): DGGITQSPKYLFRKEGQNVTLSCEQNLNHDAMYWYRQDPGQGLRLIYYSQIVNDFQKGDIAEGYSVSREKKESFPLTVTSAQKNPTAFYLCASRSQTSGRPDTQYFGPGTRLTVL.